This T cell receptor (beta chain) was observed in a study of T cells in Graves' hyperthyroidism and ophthalmopathy. Across the study: Peripheral blood samples were taken at initial diagnosis, prior to any treatment.

This clonotype appeared many times. RNA transcripts were the template for amplifying TCR beta CDR3 regions. Initially, a first-round RT-PCR of the TCR CDR3 employed the HTBI primer set. In TCRdb, the multiplex PCR reads were re-called with MiXCR into one record per CDR3 protein. The table records 400,000 or so distinct CDR3 sequences, around 15% of them present only once. V was shortened by 5 bases and J by 6 bases, with 8 bases between the two germline ends. The CDR3 sequence is 10 residues long. Germline V gives CDR1 SQVTM, CDR2 ANQGSEA. The chain has TRBV29-1 and TRBJ2-7; no clear D. This sequence was found in a man aged 50-59 years with Graves' ophthalmopathy. Sequencing was carried out using blood. In nucleotides, the CDR3 is TGCAGCGTTAAGCTTGGCGAGCAGTACTTC. This encodes CSVKLGEQYF.